This T cell receptor beta chain was observed in a study of identical twins. Study results and limitations: Clonotypes of the beta chain that were abundant in cord blood carried fewer insertions (memory repertoires showed none).

TCRdb processed the 5' RACE reads anew with MiXCR; each CDR3 protein has one entry. In the table there are 250,000 to 300,000 distinct CDR3 sequences, roughly 9.7% of which are singletons. There are a few counts of this clonotype. What it binds is not known. Each donor (without exception) was a healthy Caucasian. V shed 1 base and J shed 5 bases, with 13 bases lying between them. The length of the CDR3 is 15 residues. Germline V CDR1 and CDR2: SGHTA, FQGTGA. The sample was also linked to a second study, of yellow fever vaccine responses in identical twins.

J is TRBJ2-3 and V is TRBV7-3; a weak D match, TRBD1 (6 bases). This receptor was identified in a woman between 18 and 29 years old in good health. Sequencing was performed on CD8+ T cells sorted from blood. Here the CDR3 DNA reads TGTGCCAGCAGCTTAAGGCCCCGGACAGAAGATACGCAGTATTTT. It translates to CASSLRPRTEDTQYF. Supplemented by reference TRBV7-3 and TRBJ2-3, the full variable domain reads GAGVSQTPSNKVTEKGKYVELRCDPISGHTALYWYRQSLGQGPEFLIYFQGTGAADDSGLPNDRFFAVRPEGSVSTLKIQRTERGDSAVYLCASSLRPRTEDTQYFGPGTRLTVL.